This T cell receptor (beta chain) emerged from a study of T cell responses to AZD1222 COVID-19 vaccine. Some clones are missing from TCRdb's copy, which holds only in-frame ones; the method was immunoSEQ multiplex PCR. This sample has more than 90,000 clones, with about nine tenths found just once. The sample here was peripheral blood, taken on day 0 of AZD1222 vaccination. The source of this sequence is an adult in good health.

The CDR3 DNA reads as TGTGCCAGCAGGGAGGGACAGCTCTACGAGCAGTACTTC. Encoded protein: CASREGQLYEQYF. J is TRBJ2-7 and V is TRBV28, with D possibly being TRBD1 (7 bases). Germline lookup yields CDR1 MDHEN and CDR2 SYDVKM. V lost 6 bases and J 3 bases, leaving 12 bases between the germline ends. The CDR3 has 13 residues.